This TCR beta chain was recorded in a study of CD8 T cells in Susac syndrome. Study details: The Susac syndrome patients that were sequenced included about six with active disease and under ten in remission.

Findings and limits, study-wide: In Susac syndrome, the CD4+ T cell repertoires did not show clonal expansion.

Definite or probable Susac syndrome was diagnosed using recently defined diagnostic criteria. As to this clonotype: Its matching antigen is unknown.

With random hexamers, reverse transcription was performed on about 0.5 to 1 ug of RNA. TCRdb redid the calling of the immunoSEQ multiplex PCR reads with MiXCR, one entry per CDR3 protein. The table shows under 200,000 distinct CDR3 sequences, with around 95% occurring only once. Source material: CD4+ T cells from PBMCs. This sequence was found in a human donor with Susac syndrome.

CDR3 in amino acids: CASRRSLGQETQYF. CDR3 in DNA: TGTGCCAGCAGACGAAGCCTAGGTCAAGAGACCCAGTACTTC. J is TRBJ2-5 and V is TRBV7-2; no reliable D call. Trimming shortened V by 6 bases and J by 2 bases, and 13 bases separated the two germline ends. CDR3 length: 14 residues. Germline CDR1 SGHTA, CDR2 FQGNSA.